This TCR beta chain was obtained from a study of identical twins. The authors used template switching to add a universal primer site and gave cDNA unique molecular identifiers. Each CDR3 protein is one row after TCRdb ran MiXCR on the 5' RACE reads. The table has about 240,000 distinct CDR3 sequences, 10% to 13% seen once. Study-level points and caveats: Out-of-frame alpha sequences shared between twins exhibited an excess of low generation probability.

This CDR3 comprises 11 residues. Germline V gene lookup returns CDR1 MDHEN and CDR2 SYDVKM. V lost 7 bases, J lost 9 bases, and 12 bases lay in between. This clonotype was counted a few times. The antigen is not known. What was sequenced was memory T cells sorted from blood. The gene calls are TRBV28 and TRBJ1-1; D is unresolved. The receptor comes from a man aged 50 or older in good health. The CDR3 sequence: CASTGRTKAFF. CDR3 bases: TGTGCCAGCACAGGACGGACCAAAGCTTTCTTT.